Listed here are 23 T cell receptor beta chains from one sample, sequenced in a study of CD8+CD57+ T cells in acquired aplastic anemia. According to the study, genomic DNA was the template for TCR beta VDJ and CDR3 profiling. TCRdb reprocessed the reads via MiXCR and lists one record per CDR3 protein. The repertoire consists of approximately 150,000 distinct CDR3 sequences, with roughly 45% occurring once and the leading ten covering 3.2%. Patients chosen for sequencing had CD8+CD57+ cells that had expanded, as shown by flow cytometry. The sequenced sample consisted of sorted CD4+, CD8+, or CD8+CD57+ T cells (not recorded which) from PBMCs. The receptor set was obtained from a human donor with aplastic anemia.

This clonotype was recorded at least ten times. The rearrangement uses TRBV20-1 and TRBJ2-1; no clear D gene. Germline CDR1 and CDR2: DFQATT and SNEGSKA (reference sequence). Trimming pared 0 bases from V and 6 bases from J, leaving 9 bases between. CDR3 length: 13 residues. CDR3 sequence (DNA): TGCAGTGCTAGAGATGGGGTCACCAATGAGCAGTTCTTC. Translation gives CSARDGVTNEQFF.

This clonotype came up once. Compared with germline, one end of the junction differs, possibly owing to a read error. The chain couples TRBV29-1 to TRBJ1-1; 8 bases are shared with TRBD1. The germline CDR1 and CDR2 sequences are SQVTM and ANQGSEA. CDR3 size: 14 residues. The CDR3 nucleotides are TGCAGCGTGGATGGACAGGGAATAGGCACTGAAGCTCTCTTT. Translated, it gives CSVDGQGIGTEALF.

This clonotype was seen ten or more times. The J gene is TRBJ1-2, the V gene TRBV6-1; maybe TRBD1 (5 bases). Germline lookup yields CDR1 MNHNS and CDR2 SASEGT. The V end lost 10 bases, the J end lost 6 bases, and 18 bases lay between the germline ends. This CDR3 spans 13 amino acids. The CDR3 region is CAIEGTNRNGYTF. CDR3 DNA: TGTGCCATCGAAGGGACCAATCGGAATGGCTACACCTTC.

This clonotype was observed many times. The chain carries TRBV7-6 and TRBJ2-1; D is uncertain. Germline V CDR1 and CDR2: SGHVS, FNYEAQ. This CDR3 region has 13 residues. V was clipped by 4 bases and J by 5 bases, with 9 bases between them. CDR3 in DNA: TGTGCCAGCAGCTACAGTTCCCACAATGAGCAGTTCTTC. It translates to CASSYSSHNEQFF.

There are a few counts of this clonotype. The gene calls are TRBV7-8 and TRBJ1-1, with 10 bases that match TRBD1. The germline gives CDR1 SGHVS, CDR2 FQNEAQ. The CDR3 contains 19 residues. J was trimmed by 4 bases and V by 5 bases; bases with no gene match: 19. The CDR3 loop reads CASSRTPHRATGGGTEAFF. The CDR3 DNA reads as TGTGCCAGCAGCCGAACCCCACACCGGGCGACAGGGGGCGGCACTGAAGCTTTCTTT.

The chain employs TRBV20-1 and TRBJ2-3, with D perhaps TRBD1 or TRBD2 (6 bases each). This CDR3 spans 14 amino acids. Trimming took 4 bases from V and 7 from J, leaving 18 bases between them. Germline lookup yields CDR1 DFQATT and CDR2 SNEGSKA (reference sequence). The CDR3, as DNA: TGCAGTGCTAAAACGGGGGCCCTGGTATATACGCAGTATTTT. Its translation is CSAKTGALVYTQYF.

This clonotype was observed at least ten times. This chain uses TRBV7-2 with TRBJ1-4; D gene unclear. The ends were cut back, 1 base at V and 0 bases at J, with 6 bases in the middle. CDR1 is SGHTA, CDR2 FQGNSA, per germline. The CDR3 consists of 15 residues. The CDR3 here is CASSLDHATNEKLFF. CDR3 nucleotide sequence: TGTGCCAGCAGCTTAGACCACGCAACTAATGAAAAACTGTTTTTT.

The chain employs TRBV30 and TRBJ2-5, with 12 bases that match TRBD2. This CDR3 contains 18 residues. With V trimmed by 5 bases and J by 5 bases, 18 bases remained unmatched. Germline V gene data show CDR1 as GTSNPN and CDR2 as SVGIG (reference sequence). This CDR3 reads CAWWRTSELAGGSETQYF. CDR3 bases: TGTGCCTGGTGGAGGACGTCAGAACTAGCGGGGGGCTCGGAGACCCAGTACTTC.

This clonotype has a count of ten or more. The genes are TRBV5-1 and TRBJ2-5; tentative D call: TRBD1 (6 bases). V lost 4 bases to trimming and J lost 3 bases, with 13 bases between them. The germline CDR1 and CDR2 sequences are SGHRS and YFSETQ. This CDR3 contains 14 residues. The CDR3 sequence is CASSLSGEKETQYF. The CDR3 bases are TGCGCCAGCAGCCTCTCAGGGGAAAAAGAGACCCAGTACTTC.

Details on this clonotype: A much larger clone lies a single base off, so this may be a read error. No conserved phenylalanine or tryptophan ends this CDR3, so it is likely a read error. The chain employs TRBV12-5 and TRBJ2-1; D gene unclear. Germline V gene lookup returns CDR1 LGHNT and CDR2 FRNRAP. With 1 base removed from V and 3 bases from J, the gap between germline ends came to 1 base. This CDR3 contains 12 residues. CDR3 sequence reads: CASGLGYNEQFL. CDR3 coding DNA: TGTGCTAGTGGTTTGGGCTACAATGAGCAGTTCCTC.

The chain carries TRBV2 and TRBJ1-2; the match to TRBD1 covers 12 bases. Trimming cost V 3 bases and J 6 bases; bases outside gene matches: 5. The CDR3 runs to 15 residues. Germline-derived CDR1 and CDR2 are SNHLY and FYNNEI. CDR3 in DNA: TGTGCCAGCAGTGACCCGGGACAGGGGGCGAATGGCTACACCTTC. Translating it yields CASSDPGQGANGYTF.

The chain joins TRBV7-2 to TRBJ1-5; the D is unclear. The V end lost 2 bases, the J end lost 4 bases, and 6 bases lay between the germline ends. Germline lookup yields CDR1 SGHTA and CDR2 FQGNSA. The CDR3 covers 13 residues. Here the CDR3 reads CASSLMRNQPQHF. The CDR3 coding sequence is TGTGCCAGCAGCTTAATGAGGAATCAGCCCCAGCATTTT.

The gene calls are TRBV10-3 and TRBJ1-6; D not certain. Trimming removed 2 bases at V and 9 bases at J, with 5 bases between. The CDR3 extends over 12 amino acids. Germline V gene data show CDR1 as ENHRY and CDR2 as SYGVKD. CDR3 region: CAISEAGSPLHF. For the CDR3, the DNA is TGTGCCATCAGTGAGGCCGGTTCACCCCTCCACTTT.

Comment on this clonotype: Since the CDR3 does not end with the conserved phenylalanine or tryptophan, this likely comes from a read error. This chain uses TRBV29-1 with TRBJ1-2; 8 bases map to TRBD1. The CDR3 has 12 residues. In germline, CDR1 is SQVTM, CDR2 ANQGSEA. After removal of 6 bases from V and 8 bases from J, the junction contained 8 bases not matched to a gene. DNA for the CDR3: TGCAGCGTCGGCCAGGGGGCGCAGGGCTACACCCTC. It codes for CSVGQGAQGYTL.

As to this clonotype: A much larger clone differs by one base, so this may be a read error. The chain carries TRBV5-1 and TRBJ1-3; perhaps TRBD1 as D (5 bases). This CDR3 contains 14 residues. The germline CDR1 and CDR2 sequences are SGHRS and YFSETQ. CDR3 sequence reads: CASSVDNSGNTIHF. DNA for the CDR3: TGCGCCAGCAGCGTGGACAACTCTGGAAACACCATACATTTT.

CDR3 nucleotide sequence: TGTGCCTGGAGTCCGGGACTAGCGGTGGAGACCCAGTACTTC. Amino acids: CAWSPGLAVETQYF. The chain is built from TRBV30 and TRBJ2-5; 11 bases agree with TRBD2. V was clipped by 2 bases and J by 5 bases; unmatched bases: 4. The germline gives CDR1 GTSNPN, CDR2 SVGIG (reference sequence). The CDR3 has 14 residues.

This clonotype was seen at least ten times. The CDR3 nucleotides are TGTGCCAGTAGCCCCAGGGGAGGGTCACCCCTCCACTTT. Encoded protein: CASSPRGGSPLHF. The chain couples TRBV19 to TRBJ1-6; D possibly corresponds to TRBD1 (6 bases). CDR1 is LNHDA and CDR2 is SQIVND in the germline V gene (reference sequence). The CDR3 consists of 13 residues. V was cut by 6 bases and J by 10 bases, with 13 bases left in between.

This clonotype was recorded many times. This chain joins TRBV4-1 and TRBJ2-7; 9 positions agree with TRBD1. CDR1 MGHRA and CDR2 YSYEKL come from the germline V gene. The CDR3 extends over 13 amino acids. The trim removed 5 bases at V and 6 bases at J, leaving 5 bases unmatched. CDR3 coding DNA: TGCGCCAGCAGCGCTCGGACAGGGGTCGAGCAGTACGTC. It specifies CASSARTGVEQYV.

This clonotype was recorded at least ten times. This chain uses TRBV6-5 with TRBJ2-7; no definite D call. From germline, CDR1 is MNHEY and CDR2 SVGAGI. With 4 bases removed from V and 3 bases from J, the gap between germline ends came to 13 bases. This CDR3 is 14 amino acids long. The CDR3 DNA follows: TGTGCCAGCAGTTCCCCAGAGGTCGGCTACGAGCAGTACTTC. Protein product: CASSSPEVGYEQYF.

Comments on this clonotype: One junction end disagrees with the germline gene, perhaps due to a read error. The chain uses TRBV9 and TRBJ2-7; D possibly corresponds to TRBD2 (5 bases). This CDR3 spans 13 amino acids. CDR1 SGDLS and CDR2 YYNGEE come from the germline V gene. The CDR3 DNA reads as TGTGCCAGCAGCGTAGGACCCACCTACGAGCGGCACTTC. Encoded protein: CASSVGPTYERHF.

This clonotype showed up just a few times. The V and J genes are TRBV25-1 and TRBJ1-5, with D tentatively TRBD1 (6 bases). Trimming left V 3 bases short and J 0 bases short, with 15 bases between. CDR3 length: 17 residues. The germline CDR1 and CDR2 sequences are MGHDK and SYGVNS. CDR3 residues: CASSDGAGDYSNQPQHF. The CDR3 DNA reads as TGTGCCAGCAGTGATGGGGCAGGGGACTATAGCAATCAGCCCCAGCATTTT.

The J gene is TRBJ2-3, the V gene TRBV6-1; 13 bases match TRBD2. The CDR3 is 17 residues long. The ends lost 5 bases at V and 1 base at J; junction bases unmatched: 6. Per germline, CDR1 MNHNS and CDR2 SASEGT. Written as DNA, the CDR3 is TGTGCCAGCAGTACTACTAGCGGGAGGGCCCGCACAGATACGCAGTATTTT. It encodes CASSTTSGRARTDTQYF.

This clonotype was seen repeatedly, ten times or more. The chain links TRBV15 to TRBJ1-2, with D hard to call. Germline V gene sequence: CDR1 LNHNV, CDR2 YYDKDF (reference sequence). The V end lost 0 bases, the J end lost 6 bases, and 20 bases lay between the germline ends. CDR3 length: 17 residues. The CDR3 protein is CATSRDLQSTGENGYTF. The DNA for the CDR3 is TGTGCCACCAGCAGAGATCTACAGAGCACGGGCGAGAATGGCTACACCTTC.